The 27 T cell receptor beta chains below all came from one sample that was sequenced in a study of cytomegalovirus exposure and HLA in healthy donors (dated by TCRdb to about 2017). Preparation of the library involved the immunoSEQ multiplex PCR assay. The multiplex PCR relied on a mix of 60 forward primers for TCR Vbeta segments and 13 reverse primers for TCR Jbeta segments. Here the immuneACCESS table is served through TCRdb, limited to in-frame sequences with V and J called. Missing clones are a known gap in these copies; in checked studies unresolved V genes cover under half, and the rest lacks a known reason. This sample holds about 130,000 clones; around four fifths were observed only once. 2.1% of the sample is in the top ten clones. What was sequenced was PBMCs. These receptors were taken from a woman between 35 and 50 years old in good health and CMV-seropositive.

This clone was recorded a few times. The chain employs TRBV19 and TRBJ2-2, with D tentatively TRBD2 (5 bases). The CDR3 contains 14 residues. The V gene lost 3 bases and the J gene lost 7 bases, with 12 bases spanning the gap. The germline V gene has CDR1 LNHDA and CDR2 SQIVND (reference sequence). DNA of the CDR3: TGTGCCAGTAGTATTGAGCGGCAGATCGGGGAGCTGTTTTTT. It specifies CASSIERQIGELFF. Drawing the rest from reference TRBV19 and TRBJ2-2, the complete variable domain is DGGITQSPKYLFRKEGQNVTLSCEQNLNHDAMYWYRQDPGQGLRLIYYSQIVNDFQKGDIAEGYSVSREKKESFPLTVTSAQKNPTAFYLCASSIERQIGELFFGEGSRLTVL.

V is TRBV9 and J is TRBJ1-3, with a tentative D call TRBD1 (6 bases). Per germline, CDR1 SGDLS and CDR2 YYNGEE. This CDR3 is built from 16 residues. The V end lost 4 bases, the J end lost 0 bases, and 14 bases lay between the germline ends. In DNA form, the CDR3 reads TGTGCCAGCAGCCCGGGACATCCGAGCTCTGGAAACACCATATATTTT. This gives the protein CASSPGHPSSGNTIYF.

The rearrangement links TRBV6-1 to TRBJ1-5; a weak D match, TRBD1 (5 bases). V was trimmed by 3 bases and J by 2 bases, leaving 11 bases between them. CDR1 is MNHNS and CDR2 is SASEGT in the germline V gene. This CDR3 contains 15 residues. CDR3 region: CASSDRTGGNQPQHF. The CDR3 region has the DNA TGTGCCAGCAGTGACAGGACGGGGGGCAATCAGCCCCAGCATTTT.

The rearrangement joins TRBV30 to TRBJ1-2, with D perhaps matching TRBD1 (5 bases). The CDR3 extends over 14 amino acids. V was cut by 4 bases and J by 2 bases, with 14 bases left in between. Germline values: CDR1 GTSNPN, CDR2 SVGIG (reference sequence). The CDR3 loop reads CAWTRGDWNYGYTF. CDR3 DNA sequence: TGTGCCTGGACCCGGGGGGATTGGAACTATGGCTACACCTTC.

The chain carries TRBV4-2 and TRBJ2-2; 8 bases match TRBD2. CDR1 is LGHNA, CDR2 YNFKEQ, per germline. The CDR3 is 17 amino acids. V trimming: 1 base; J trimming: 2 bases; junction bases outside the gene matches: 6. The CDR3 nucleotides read TGTGCCAGCAGCCAAGGGTATAGGACTAGCAACACCGGGGAGCTGTTTTTT. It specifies CASSQGYRTSNTGELFF.

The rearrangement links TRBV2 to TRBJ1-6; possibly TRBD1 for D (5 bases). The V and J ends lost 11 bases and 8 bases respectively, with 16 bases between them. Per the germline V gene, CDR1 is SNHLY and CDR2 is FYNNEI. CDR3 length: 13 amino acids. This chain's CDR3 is CAAPSRGDSPLHF. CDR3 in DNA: TGTGCCGCCCCCAGTCGGGGGGATTCACCCCTCCACTTT.

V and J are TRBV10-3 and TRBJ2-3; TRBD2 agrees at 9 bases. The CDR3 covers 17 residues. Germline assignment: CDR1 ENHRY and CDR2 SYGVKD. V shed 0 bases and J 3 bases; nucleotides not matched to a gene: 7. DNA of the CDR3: TGTGCCATCAGTGAGTCCAGTAGCCTAGCGGGAACAGATACGCAGTATTTT. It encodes CAISESSSLAGTDTQYF.

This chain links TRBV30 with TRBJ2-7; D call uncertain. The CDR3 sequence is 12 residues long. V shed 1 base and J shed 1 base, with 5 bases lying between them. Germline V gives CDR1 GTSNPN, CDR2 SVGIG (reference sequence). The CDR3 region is CAWSDESYEQYF. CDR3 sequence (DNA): TGTGCCTGGAGTGACGAGTCCTACGAGCAGTACTTC.

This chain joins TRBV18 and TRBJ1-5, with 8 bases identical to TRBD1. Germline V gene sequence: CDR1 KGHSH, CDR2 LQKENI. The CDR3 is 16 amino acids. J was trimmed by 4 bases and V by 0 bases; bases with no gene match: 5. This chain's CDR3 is CASSPPTGGRNQPQHF. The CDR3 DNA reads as TGTGCCAGCTCACCACCCACAGGGGGAAGAAATCAGCCCCAGCATTTT.

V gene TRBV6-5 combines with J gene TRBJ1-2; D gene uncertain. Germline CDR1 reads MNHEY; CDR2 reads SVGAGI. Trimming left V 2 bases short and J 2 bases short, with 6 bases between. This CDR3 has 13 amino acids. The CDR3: CASSYEGNYGYTF. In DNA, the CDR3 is TGTGCCAGCAGTTACGAGGGAAACTATGGCTACACCTTC.

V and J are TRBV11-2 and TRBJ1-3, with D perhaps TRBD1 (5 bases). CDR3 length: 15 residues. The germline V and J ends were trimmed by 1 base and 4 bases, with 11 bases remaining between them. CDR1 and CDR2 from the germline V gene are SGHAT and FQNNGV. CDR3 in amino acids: CASSLGQGAGNTIYF. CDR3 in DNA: TGTGCCAGCAGCTTAGGTCAGGGTGCGGGAAACACCATATATTTT.

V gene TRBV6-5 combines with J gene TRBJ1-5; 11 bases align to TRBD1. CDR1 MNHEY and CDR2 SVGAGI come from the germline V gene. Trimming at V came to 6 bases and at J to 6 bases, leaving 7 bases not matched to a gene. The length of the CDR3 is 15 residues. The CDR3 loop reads CASSRRTGGGQPQHF. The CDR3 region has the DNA TGTGCCAGCAGCCGAAGGACAGGGGGCGGTCAGCCCCAGCATTTT.

The chain's CDR3 is CASFPGGPLQGYTF. The CDR3 coding sequence is TGTGCCAGTTTTCCGGGGGGCCCATTGCAGGGCTACACCTTC. The V call is TRBV2, the J call TRBJ1-2, with D tentatively TRBD1 (6 bases). Germline V gene lookup returns CDR1 SNHLY and CDR2 FYNNEI. Between the trimmed V and J ends, which lost 9 bases and 8 bases, there was a span of 22 bases. CDR3 length: 14 amino acids.

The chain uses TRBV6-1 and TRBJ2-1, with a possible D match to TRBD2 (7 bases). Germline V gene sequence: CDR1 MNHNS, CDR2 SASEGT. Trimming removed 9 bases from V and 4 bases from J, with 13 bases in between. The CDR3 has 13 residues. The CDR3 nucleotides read TGTGCCAGGAAGGGGGGGGGTTACAATGAGCAGTTCTTC. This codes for CARKGGGYNEQFF.

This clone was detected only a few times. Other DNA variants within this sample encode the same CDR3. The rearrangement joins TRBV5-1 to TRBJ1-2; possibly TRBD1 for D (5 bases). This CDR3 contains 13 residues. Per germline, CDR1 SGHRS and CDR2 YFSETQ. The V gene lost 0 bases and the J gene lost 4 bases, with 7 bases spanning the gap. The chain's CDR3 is CASSLAGGYGYTF. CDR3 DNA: TGCGCCAGCAGCTTGGCGGGGGGCTATGGCTACACCTTC.

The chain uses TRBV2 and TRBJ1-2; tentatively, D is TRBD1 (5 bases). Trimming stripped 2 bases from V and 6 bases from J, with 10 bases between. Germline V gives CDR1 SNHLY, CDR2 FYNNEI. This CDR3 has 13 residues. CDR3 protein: CASSERDLDGYTF. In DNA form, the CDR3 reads TGTGCCAGCAGTGAAAGGGACTTGGATGGCTACACCTTC.

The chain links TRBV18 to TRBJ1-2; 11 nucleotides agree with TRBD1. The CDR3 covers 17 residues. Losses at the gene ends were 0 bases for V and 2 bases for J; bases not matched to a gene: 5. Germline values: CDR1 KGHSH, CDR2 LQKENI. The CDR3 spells CASSPPMGTGGNYGYTF. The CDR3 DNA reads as TGTGCCAGCTCACCACCCATGGGGACAGGGGGAAACTATGGCTACACCTTC.

CDR3 loop: CASSLTVNPGGNTIYF. As DNA, the CDR3 is TGCGCCAGCAGCCTGACAGTTAACCCGGGCGGAAACACCATATATTTT. The chain is built from TRBV5-1 and TRBJ1-3, with D maybe TRBD1 (5 bases). The CDR3 has 16 amino acids. The germline V gene has CDR1 SGHRS and CDR2 YFSETQ. V shed 4 bases and J shed 4 bases, with 18 bases lying between them.

The chain's CDR3 is CASSLDQGPEETQYF. The DNA of the CDR3 is TGTGCCAGCAGCTTGGATCAGGGCCCCGAAGAGACCCAGTACTTC. The genes are TRBV5-4 and TRBJ2-5; possible D gene TRBD1, 5 bases. CDR1 SGHNT and CDR2 YYREEE come from the germline V gene (reference sequence). The CDR3 is made up of 15 amino acids. With 0 bases removed from V and 3 bases from J, the gap between germline ends came to 12 bases.

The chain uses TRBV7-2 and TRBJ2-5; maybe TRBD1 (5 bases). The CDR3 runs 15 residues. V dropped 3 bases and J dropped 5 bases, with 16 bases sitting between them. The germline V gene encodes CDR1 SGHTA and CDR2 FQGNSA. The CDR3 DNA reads TGTGCCAGCAGCTTGAACGCAGGGTATCTGGAGACCCAGTACTTC. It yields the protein CASSLNAGYLETQYF.

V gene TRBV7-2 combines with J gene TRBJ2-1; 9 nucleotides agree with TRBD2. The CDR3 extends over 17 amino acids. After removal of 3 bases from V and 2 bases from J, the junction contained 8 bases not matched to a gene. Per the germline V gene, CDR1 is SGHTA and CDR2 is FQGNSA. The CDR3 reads CASSFHGSGGPYNEQFF. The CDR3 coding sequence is TGTGCCAGCAGCTTCCACGGGAGCGGGGGGCCCTACAATGAGCAGTTCTTC.

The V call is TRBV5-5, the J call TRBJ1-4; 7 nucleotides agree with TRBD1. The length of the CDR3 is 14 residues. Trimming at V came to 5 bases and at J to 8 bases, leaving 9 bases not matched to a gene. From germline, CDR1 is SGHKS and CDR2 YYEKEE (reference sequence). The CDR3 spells CASRARQGSEKLFF. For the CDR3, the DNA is TGTGCCAGCAGAGCTAGACAGGGATCAGAAAAACTGTTTTTT.

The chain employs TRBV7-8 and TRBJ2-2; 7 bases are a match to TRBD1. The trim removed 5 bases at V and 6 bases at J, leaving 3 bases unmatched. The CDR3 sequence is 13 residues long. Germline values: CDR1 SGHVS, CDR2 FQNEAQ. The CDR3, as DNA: TGTGCCAGCAGCACGACAGGGCCCGGGGAGCTGTTTTTT. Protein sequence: CASSTTGPGELFF.

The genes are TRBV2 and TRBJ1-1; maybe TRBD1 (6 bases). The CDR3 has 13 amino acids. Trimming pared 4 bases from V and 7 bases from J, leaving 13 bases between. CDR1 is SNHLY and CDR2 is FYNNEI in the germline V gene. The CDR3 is CASSAGRGIEAFF. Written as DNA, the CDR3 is TGTGCCAGCAGTGCGGGCAGGGGAATTGAAGCTTTCTTT.

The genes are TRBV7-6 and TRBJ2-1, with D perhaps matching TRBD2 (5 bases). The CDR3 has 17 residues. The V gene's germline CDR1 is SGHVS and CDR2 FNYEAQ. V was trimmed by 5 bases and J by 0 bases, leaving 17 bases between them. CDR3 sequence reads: CASSPVSTSSSYNEQFF. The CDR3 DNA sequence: TGTGCCAGCAGCCCAGTTAGTACTAGTTCCTCCTACAATGAGCAGTTCTTC.

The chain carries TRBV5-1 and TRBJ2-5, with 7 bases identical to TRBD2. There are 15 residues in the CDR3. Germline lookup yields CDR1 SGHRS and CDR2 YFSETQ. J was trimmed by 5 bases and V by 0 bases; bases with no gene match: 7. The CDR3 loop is CASSLDGLERETQYF. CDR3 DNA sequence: TGCGCCAGCAGCTTGGACGGACTAGAGAGGGAGACCCAGTACTTC. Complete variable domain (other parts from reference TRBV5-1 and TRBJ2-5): KAGVTQTPRYLIKTRGQQVTLSCSPISGHRSVSWYQQTPGQGLQFLFEYFSETQRNKGNFPGRFSGRQFSNSRSEMNVSTLELGDSALYLCASSLDGLERETQYFGPGTRLLVL.

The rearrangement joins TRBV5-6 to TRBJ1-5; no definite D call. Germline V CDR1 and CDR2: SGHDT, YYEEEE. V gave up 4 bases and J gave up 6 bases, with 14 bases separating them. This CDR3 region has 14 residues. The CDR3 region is CASSPGRWGQPQHF. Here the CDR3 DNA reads TGTGCCAGCAGCCCGGGGAGGTGGGGTCAGCCCCAGCATTTT.